This TCR beta chain came from a study of cytomegalovirus exposure and HLA in healthy donors. General study results and limits: Presence/absence analyses took donor sequencing depth as roughly uniform. Several of the most significant clusters appeared linked to common viral pathogens, based on a later analysis. Earlier analysis yielded a pattern in which most TCR beta V segments were productive about 90% or about 30% of the time. In a later analysis, DRB1 alleles had the most associated TCRs; HLA-C alleles the fewest.

CDR3 length: 13 amino acids. Germline loops: CDR1 SGHRS, CDR2 YFSETQ. V was trimmed by 4 bases and J by 3 bases, leaving 9 bases between them. 13 Jbeta primers and 60 Vbeta primers were used for the PCR. TCRdb keeps only in-frame clones here, not all; method: immunoSEQ multiplex PCR. The sample yields fewer than 90,000 clones, 81% seen once. A word on this clone: The antigen remains undetermined.

J is TRBJ2-3 and V is TRBV5-1, with D maybe TRBD2 (6 bases). What was sequenced was PBMCs. This TCR came from a human donor in good health. Here the CDR3 DNA reads TGCGCCAGCAGCGAGCGGGTGACAGATACGCAGTATTTT. Amino acid sequence: CASSERVTDTQYF.